The 10 T cell receptor beta chains below were found in one sample sequenced in a study of graft-versus-host responses after intestinal transplantation. Profiling relied on immunoSEQ multiplex PCR, and the TCRdb table lists in-frame clones only, not all of them. The repertoire includes approximately 97,000 clones, around 91% of them detected once, and about 0.18% sits in the top ten. Their recognized antigens are unknown. The specimen comprised unstimulated CD4+ T cells sorted from spleen or lymph node cells, sampled before transplant. These receptors were collected from a human donor who was the organ donor for an intestinal transplant.

The V and J genes are TRBV28 and TRBJ1-2; TRBD1 might be the D (6 bases). V was pared by 8 bases and J by 4 bases, with 11 bases between. CDR1 is MDHEN and CDR2 is SYDVKM in the germline V gene. The CDR3 contains 12 residues. The CDR3 spells CASRGQPYGYTF. CDR3 nucleotides: TGTGCCAGCCGTGGACAGCCCTATGGCTACACCTTC.

This clone is a singleton in its sample. The chain has TRBV5-4 and TRBJ1-6; 9 bases map to TRBD1. The ends lost 7 bases at V and 6 bases at J; junction bases unmatched: 5. The length of the CDR3 is 14 residues. The V gene's germline CDR1 is SGHNT and CDR2 YYREEE (reference sequence). The CDR3 loop reads CASGPGQGNSPLHF. The CDR3 region has the DNA TGTGCCAGCGGGCCGGGACAGGGTAATTCACCCCTCCACTTT.

This chain uses TRBV6-5 with TRBJ2-5; D gene ambiguous. The last part of the DNA fits TRBJ2-7 better; the J call may be wrong. Per germline, CDR1 MNHEY and CDR2 SVGAGI. CDR3 length equals 11 residues. CDR3 sequence (DNA): TGTGCCAGCAGTCAGAACTACGAGCAGTACTTC. This sequence encodes CASSQNYEQYF.

The rearrangement joins TRBV7-2 to TRBJ1-2; unclear D gene. CDR3 length equals 13 residues. The V and J ends lost 1 base and 5 bases respectively, with 8 bases between them. The germline gives CDR1 SGHTA, CDR2 FQGNSA. The CDR3 spells CASSLGVGYGYTF. The DNA of the CDR3 is TGTGCCAGCAGCTTAGGGGTCGGGTATGGCTACACCTTC.

The table lists this clone with a few counts. Sequence at one end of the junction differs from germline and may be a read error. The chain uses TRBV7-2 and TRBJ1-1; TRBD1 matches 7 bases. The V gene's germline CDR1 is SGHTA and CDR2 FQGNSA. CDR3 length equals 15 residues. This CDR3 reads CASSSDRALKTEAFF. The CDR3 nucleotides read TGTGCCAGCAGCTCTGACAGGGCCTTGAAAACTGAAGCTTTCTTT.

A few counts support this clone. The chain joins TRBV14 to TRBJ1-1; D remains unclear. With 4 bases removed from V and 5 bases from J, the gap between germline ends came to 11 bases. The CDR3 length is 13 residues. Germline V gene sequence: CDR1 SGHDN, CDR2 FVKESK. The CDR3 sequence: CASSRQKWTEAFF. The DNA of the CDR3 is TGTGCCAGCAGCCGTCAGAAGTGGACTGAAGCTTTCTTT. The whole variable domain, remainder taken from reference TRBV14 and TRBJ1-1, is EAGVTQFPSHSVIEKGQTVTLRCDPISGHDNLYWYRRVMGKEIKFLLHFVKESKQDESGMPNNRFLAERTGGTYSTLKVQPAELEDSGVYFCASSRQKWTEAFFGQGTRLTVV.

The chain employs TRBV7-9 and TRBJ2-7; D perhaps matches TRBD2 (6 bases). There are 12 residues in the CDR3. Germline values: CDR1 SEHNR, CDR2 FQNEAQ (reference sequence). V was cut by 4 bases and J by 3 bases, with 7 bases left in between. The CDR3 protein is CASSSGLYEQYF. The CDR3 DNA sequence: TGTGCCAGCAGCTCGGGACTCTACGAGCAGTACTTC.

This chain links TRBV19 with TRBJ1-5, with a weak D call TRBD1 (5 bases). Germline V gene lookup returns CDR1 LNHDA and CDR2 SQIVND (reference sequence). Trimming cost V 6 bases and J 2 bases, with 23 bases left between them. This CDR3 is 18 amino acids long. The CDR3 region has the DNA TGTGCCAGTAGCCCTACTCCCCGGAGGGGCCGAGGCAATCAGCCCCAGCATTTT. It yields the protein CASSPTPRRGRGNQPQHF.

The chain employs TRBV4-1 and TRBJ2-7; 11 bases align to TRBD2. The V and J ends lost 4 bases and 0 bases, in that order; junction bases with no gene match: 11. The germline V gene has CDR1 MGHRA and CDR2 YSYEKL. The CDR3 spans 18 residues. The CDR3 nucleotides read TGCGCCAGCAGCCCTACTTCCCGACTAGCGGGGAACTCCTACGAGCAGTACTTC. It specifies CASSPTSRLAGNSYEQYF.

This chain connects TRBV5-6 to TRBJ1-5; D gene uncertain. There are 13 residues in the CDR3. Per germline, CDR1 SGHDT and CDR2 YYEEEE. The V gene lost 2 bases and the J gene lost 4 bases, with 7 bases spanning the gap. This chain's CDR3 is CASSFNRNQPQHF. The CDR3 DNA is TGTGCCAGCAGCTTTAACAGAAATCAGCCCCAGCATTTT.